This TCR beta chain was obtained from a study of Graves' ophthalmopathy and Graves' hyperthyroidism. General study points: Discriminating ophthalmopathy from stable hyperthyroidism, a 13-signature model attained a sensitivity of 85% to 90% and a specificity of around 81%. This model predicted ophthalmopathy progression (sensitivity 65% to 71%, specificity about 72%).

For this clonotype: The antigen remains undetermined.

This CDR3 is 18 amino acids long. The V gene end was trimmed by 6 bases and the J gene end by 1 base; junction bases not matched to a gene: 10. Germline CDR1 and CDR2: MNHEY and SVGAGI. The TCR beta CDR3 regions underwent amplification from RNA transcripts. First-round RT-PCR used HTBI primers; second-round multiplex PCR followed. TCRdb passed the multiplex PCR reads through MiXCR, listing each CDR3 protein once. The sample lists 500,000 to 800,000 distinct CDR3 sequences, 35% to 50% seen once, with over 2.5% in the top ten. Presentation of ophthalmopathy in the donors involved moderate-to-severe activity, CAS ≥3, NOSPECS ≥4 and a duration under 3 months. The PBMC fraction was derived from 9.5 to 10 ml of fresh peripheral blood.

This TCR came from an adult man with Graves' ophthalmopathy. This rearrangement joins TRBV6-5 to TRBJ2-6; 9 bases agree with TRBD1. Sequenced input: peripheral blood. This CDR3 reads CASRTGGIAQSGANVLTF. As DNA, the CDR3 is TGTGCCAGCAGGACAGGGGGAATCGCCCAGTCTGGGGCCAACGTCCTGACTTTC.